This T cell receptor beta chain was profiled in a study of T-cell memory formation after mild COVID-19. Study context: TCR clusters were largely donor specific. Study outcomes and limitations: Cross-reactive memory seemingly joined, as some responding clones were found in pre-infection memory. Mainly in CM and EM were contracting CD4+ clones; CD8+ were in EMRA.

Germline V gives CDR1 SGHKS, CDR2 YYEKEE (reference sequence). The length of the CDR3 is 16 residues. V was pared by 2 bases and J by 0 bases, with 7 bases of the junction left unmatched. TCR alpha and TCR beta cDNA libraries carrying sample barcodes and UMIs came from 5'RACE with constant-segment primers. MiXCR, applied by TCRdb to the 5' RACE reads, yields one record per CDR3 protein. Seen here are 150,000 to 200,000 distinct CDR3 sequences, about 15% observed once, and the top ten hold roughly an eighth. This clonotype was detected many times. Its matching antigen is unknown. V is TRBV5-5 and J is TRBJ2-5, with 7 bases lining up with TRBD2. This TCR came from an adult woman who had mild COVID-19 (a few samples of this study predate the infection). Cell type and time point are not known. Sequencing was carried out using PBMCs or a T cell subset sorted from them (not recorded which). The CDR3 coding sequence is TGTGCCAGCAGCTTTAATGCGGGACTAAACCAAGAGACCCAGTACTTC. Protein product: CASSFNAGLNQETQYF.